This entry concerns a single T cell receptor beta chain. The CDR3 spans 16 residues. V was pared by 2 bases and J by 3 bases, with 6 bases of the junction left unmatched. Germline values: CDR1 SGHTA, CDR2 FQGTGA. Using immunoSEQ multiplex PCR, the repertoire was profiled, and TCRdb retains in-frame clones only, with some absent. The top ten clones hold roughly 5% of a sample with hundreds of thousands of clones, 85% of them seen once. During active infection, Seattle patients enrolled and were then monitored through disease. The data originate from a study of blood T cell repertoires in COVID-19. The genes are TRBV7-3 and TRBJ2-1; 8 positions match TRBD1. The TCR sequence derives from a man over 45 with COVID-19, enrolled during active disease. Specimen: peripheral blood. The CDR3 reads CASSLSGTGYYNEQFF. CDR3 nucleotide sequence: TGTGCCAGCAGCTTATCAGGGACAGGCTACTACAATGAGCAGTTCTTC.